Presented here are 21 T cell receptor beta chains from one specimen sequenced in a study of T cell changes during pregnancy in multiple sclerosis. Sequenced by immunoSEQ multiplex PCR; TCRdb stores in-frame clones only, minus some. The data show approximately 88,000 clones, with nearly 95% seen just once and roughly 1.2% held by the top ten. The sequencing here drew on peripheral blood, taken in the second trimester of pregnancy. Receptors originate from a female donor with multiple sclerosis, enrolled in a pregnancy study.

The rearrangement uses TRBV30 and TRBJ2-7; weak D call: TRBD1 (6 bases). Trimming removed 0 bases from V and 4 bases from J, with 13 bases in between. The germline gives CDR1 GTSNPN, CDR2 SVGIG (reference sequence). The CDR3 is 14 residues long. This CDR3 is CAWSVPGRGYEQYF. DNA of the CDR3: TGTGCCTGGAGTGTCCCGGGTAGGGGGTACGAGCAGTACTTC.

Only one count was recorded for this clone. The V gene is TRBV2, the J gene TRBJ2-3; 7 bases match TRBD1. Germline CDR1 SNHLY, CDR2 FYNNEI. The CDR3 covers 15 residues. Unmatched junction bases numbered 8, after V lost 8 bases and J lost 0 bases. CDR3 DNA: TGTGCCAGCGATAGACAGGGTGTGAGCACAGATACGCAGTATTTT. This sequence encodes CASDRQGVSTDTQYF.

This clone was counted only a few times. The V call is TRBV2, the J call TRBJ1-3, with unresolved D. Trimming left V 4 bases short and J 0 bases short, with 10 bases between. The CDR3 extends over 15 amino acids. Germline CDR1 SNHLY, CDR2 FYNNEI. CDR3 loop: CASSATASSGNTIYF. In DNA form, the CDR3 reads TGTGCCAGCAGTGCGACTGCGAGCTCTGGAAACACCATATATTTT. Using reference TRBV2 and TRBJ1-3 for the parts outside the CDR3, the full variable domain is EPEVTQTPSHQVTQMGQEVILRCVPISNHLYFYWYRQILGQKVEFLVSFYNNEISEKSEIFDDQFSVERPDGSNFTLKIRSTKLEDSAMYFCASSATASSGNTIYFGEGSWLTVV.

The chain couples TRBV7-9 to TRBJ2-1; no reliable D call. In germline, CDR1 is SEHNR, CDR2 FQNEAQ (reference sequence). The CDR3 is made up of 13 amino acids. The V end lost 5 bases, the J end lost 6 bases, and 11 bases lay between the germline ends. The CDR3 region is CASSEVRGNEQFF. CDR3 nucleotide sequence: TGTGCCAGCAGCGAAGTACGCGGCAATGAGCAGTTCTTC.

The V call is TRBV29-1, the J call TRBJ2-7; D remains ambiguous. V gave up 5 bases and J gave up 5 bases, with 13 bases separating them. CDR1 SQVTM and CDR2 ANQGSEA come from the germline V gene. The CDR3 covers 12 residues. The CDR3 nucleotides are TGCAGCGTTCAGACTCGTCCCGACGAGCAGTACTTC. It encodes CSVQTRPDEQYF.

V usage is TRBV4-1 and J usage is TRBJ2-5; 7 nucleotides line up with TRBD2. V was clipped by 1 base and J by 1 base; unmatched bases: 9. Germline V gene sequence: CDR1 MGHRA, CDR2 YSYEKL. CDR3 length: 17 amino acids. Written as DNA, the CDR3 is TGCGCCAGCAGCCAAGGTCCCCGGGGGGAGGCCCAAGAGACCCAGTACTTC. It yields the protein CASSQGPRGEAQETQYF.

V usage is TRBV19 and J usage is TRBJ2-7, with D perhaps matching TRBD1 (5 bases). Trimming cost V 4 bases and J 5 bases, with 12 bases left between them. Germline CDR1 and CDR2: LNHDA and SQIVND (reference sequence). The CDR3 spans 13 residues. CDR3 amino acids: CASSTAGWNEQYF. The CDR3, as DNA: TGTGCCAGTAGTACGGCAGGGTGGAACGAGCAGTACTTC.

This clone was seen a single time. V usage is TRBV7-2 and J usage is TRBJ1-3, with no clear D. The ends were cut back, 6 bases at V and 1 base at J, with 13 bases in the middle. The CDR3 contains 15 residues. Germline V CDR1 and CDR2: SGHTA, FQGNSA. CDR3 sequence reads: CASSVRRESGNTIYF. The CDR3 coding sequence is TGTGCCAGCAGTGTGAGGAGGGAATCTGGAAACACCATATATTTT.

This rearrangement joins TRBV7-6 to TRBJ2-7; TRBD2 matches 9 bases. Trimming removed 1 base from V and 5 bases from J; junction bases left unmatched: 6. CDR3 length: 15 amino acids. Germline V gives CDR1 SGHVS, CDR2 FNYEAQ. The DNA for the CDR3 is TGTGCCAGCAGCTTAGTAGGCGGGAGGGTTGACGAGCAGTACTTC. Protein: CASSLVGGRVDEQYF.

The gene calls are TRBV30 and TRBJ2-3, with 7 bases lining up with TRBD2. Germline CDR1 and CDR2: GTSNPN and SVGIG (reference sequence). Losses at the gene ends were 0 bases for V and 3 bases for J; bases not matched to a gene: 12. CDR3 length equals 17 residues. The CDR3 reads CAWSVVGGSIRTDTQYF. CDR3 nucleotides: TGTGCCTGGAGTGTCGTTGGCGGGAGTATTAGGACAGATACGCAGTATTTT. Full variable domain (rest looked up from reference TRBV30 and TRBJ2-3): SQTIHQWPATLVQPVGSPLSLECTVEGTSNPNLYWYRQAAGRGLQLLFYSVGIGQISSEVPQNLSASRPQDRQFILSSKKLLLSDSGFYLCAWSVVGGSIRTDTQYFGPGTRLTVL.

This clone has just one count. The gene calls are TRBV19 and TRBJ1-2; D is perhaps TRBD1 (5 bases). The CDR3 is made up of 14 amino acids. V was clipped by 7 bases and J by 4 bases, with 16 bases between them. The V gene's germline CDR1 is LNHDA and CDR2 SQIVND (reference sequence). The CDR3 loop is CASTNRGESYGYTF. The CDR3 DNA sequence: TGTGCCAGTACAAATCGGGGGGAAAGCTATGGCTACACCTTC.

CDR3 DNA sequence: TGTGCCAGCAGCGTAGGCACTAGCGGGACCCAAGAGACCCAGTACTTC. Translated, it gives CASSVGTSGTQETQYF. This sequence joins TRBV9 and TRBJ2-5, with 10 bases matching TRBD2. Trimming at V came to 0 bases and at J to 1 base, leaving 3 bases not matched to a gene. Germline assignment: CDR1 SGDLS and CDR2 YYNGEE. The length of the CDR3 is 16 residues.

The rearrangement joins TRBV6-1 to TRBJ1-5, with TRBD1 matching 9 bases. The junction had 6 bases not matched to a gene; V was cut back by 5 bases and J by 4 bases. CDR3 length equals 15 residues. In germline, CDR1 is MNHNS, CDR2 SASEGT. CDR3 loop: CASSLTGTGNQPQHF. The CDR3 region has the DNA TGTGCCAGCAGTTTAACCGGGACAGGGAATCAGCCCCAGCATTTT.

This clone was found a few times. J is TRBJ1-1 and V is TRBV6-1; D possibly corresponds to TRBD1 (6 bases). The CDR3 runs to 14 residues. CDR1 is MNHNS, CDR2 SASEGT, per germline. Deletions cut 8 bases from V and 4 bases from J, with 17 bases between. The CDR3 coding sequence is TGTGCCAGCGACAGACAGGCAGATTCCACTGAAGCTTTCTTT. Amino acids: CASDRQADSTEAFF.

This clone was detected once. The genes are TRBV30 and TRBJ1-3; 8 nucleotides match TRBD1. V lost 3 bases, J lost 4 bases, and 2 bases stayed unmatched. Germline V gives CDR1 GTSNPN, CDR2 SVGIG (reference sequence). The CDR3 covers 13 residues. CDR3 sequence: CAWRTGEGNTIYF. CDR3 nucleotides: TGTGCCTGGAGGACAGGGGAGGGAAACACCATATATTTT.

This CDR3 reads CASTNPGQNYEQYF. The CDR3 DNA sequence: TGTGCCAGCACAAACCCGGGACAGAACTACGAGCAGTACTTC. The chain carries TRBV6-5 and TRBJ2-7, with 7 positions matching TRBD1. This CDR3 spans 14 amino acids. Trimming at V came to 7 bases and at J to 3 bases, leaving 9 bases not matched to a gene. The germline V gene encodes CDR1 MNHEY and CDR2 SVGAGI.

The chain joins TRBV19 to TRBJ1-2; a possible D gene is TRBD1 (6 bases). The CDR3 runs to 14 residues. The germline V gene encodes CDR1 LNHDA and CDR2 SQIVND (reference sequence). Trimming took off 4 bases at V and 0 bases at J, with 9 bases between the two ends. CDR3 loop: CASSSRTANYGYTF. The CDR3 coding sequence is TGTGCCAGTAGTAGCCGGACAGCTAACTATGGCTACACCTTC.

The J gene is TRBJ1-4, the V gene TRBV7-8; D may be TRBD1 (5 bases). The V gene lost 4 bases and the J gene lost 7 bases, with 7 bases spanning the gap. The CDR3 sequence is 12 residues long. Germline CDR1 is SGHVS and CDR2 is FQNEAQ. CDR3 protein: CASSSRAEKLFF. Written as DNA, the CDR3 is TGTGCCAGCAGCTCCAGGGCTGAAAAACTGTTTTTT.

J is TRBJ1-5 and V is TRBV6-1, with D possibly matching TRBD1 (6 bases). This CDR3 is 16 amino acids long. CDR1 MNHNS and CDR2 SASEGT come from the germline V gene. The V end lost 0 bases, the J end lost 2 bases, and 11 bases lay between the germline ends. CDR3 region: CASSEAAGDGNQPQHF. CDR3 coding DNA: TGTGCCAGCAGTGAAGCGGCAGGGGATGGCAATCAGCCCCAGCATTTT.

The V gene is TRBV23-1, the J gene TRBJ1-5, with 9 bases that match TRBD1. TRBV23-1 falls under the ORF class, with uncertain function. This CDR3 contains 19 residues. With V trimmed by 4 bases and J by 0 bases, 13 bases remained unmatched. DNA for the CDR3: TGCGCCAGCAGTCGCGACCGGGACAGGGACCCGGATAGCAATCAGCCCCAGCATTTT. Amino acid sequence: CASSRDRDRDPDSNQPQHF.

The rearrangement links TRBV2 to TRBJ2-7, with 11 bases fitting TRBD2. J lost 2 bases, V lost 6 bases, and 6 bases had no gene match. The length of the CDR3 is 15 residues. Germline V gene sequence: CDR1 SNHLY, CDR2 FYNNEI. The CDR3 bases are TGTGCCAGCAGCGGGGGACTAGCGGCAACCTACGAGCAGTACTTC. Protein sequence: CASSGGLAATYEQYF.